Included here is one T cell receptor beta chain sequence, with context. Germline CDR1 is SQVTM and CDR2 is ANQGSEA. The V end lost 6 bases, the J end lost 8 bases, and 16 bases lay between the germline ends. The CDR3 is made up of 12 amino acids. Original methodology: Reference gene primer amplification in the assay estimated nucleated cell counts. Using immunoSEQ multiplex PCR, the repertoire was profiled, and TCRdb retains in-frame clones only, with some absent. The DNA gave D and trimming, while V, J and clone size come from that table. This sample yields about 120,000 clones, of which 80% to 90% are seen a single time; approximately 1.5% belongs to the top ten. This sample was included in a study of blood T cell repertoires in COVID-19. Study overall: COVID-19 samples, acute and convalescent, were from the United States, Italy and Spain. Sample material is recorded as cDNA or gDNA derived from T cells, B-cell-depleted T cells, or PBMCs.

The chain carries TRBV29-1 and TRBJ2-5; a possible D gene is TRBD2 (5 bases). The material sequenced was peripheral blood. This receptor was identified in a man aged 40-55 years with acute or convalescent COVID-19. The CDR3 sequence: CSVRLTKSTQYF. The DNA of the CDR3 is TGCAGCGTACGACTAACCAAGAGTACCCAGTACTTC.